This T cell receptor (beta chain) was recovered during a study of cytomegalovirus exposure and HLA in healthy donors. Sequencing was performed with immunoSEQ multiplex PCR; in TCRdb, only in-frame clones are kept and a portion is missing. Of approximately 280,000 clones in the sample, approximately 83% were seen once. The donors were members of the approximately 110-subject validation cohort (separate from the approximately 670-subject first cohort). Regarding this clone: Its antigen is not identified.

General study points: With high specificity and sensitivity, the classifier reportedly diagnosed cytomegalovirus status. The study flagged roughly 150 TCR beta chains as cytomegalovirus-associated. Later, an analysis found that TCR clusters from the first cohort tended to co-occur in the 120 or so validation repertoires.

This TCR was sampled from a woman aged 18-29 years in good health and CMV-seronegative. The sequencing input was PBMCs.

The CDR3 bases are TGTGCCAGTGGTCACATGAACACTGAAGCTTTCTTT. Its protein product is CASGHMNTEAFF. The chain employs TRBV19 and TRBJ1-1; D is unclear. CDR3 size: 12 residues. Per the germline V gene, CDR1 is LNHDA and CDR2 is SQIVND (reference sequence). Trimming took off 8 bases at V and 0 bases at J, with 7 bases between the two ends.